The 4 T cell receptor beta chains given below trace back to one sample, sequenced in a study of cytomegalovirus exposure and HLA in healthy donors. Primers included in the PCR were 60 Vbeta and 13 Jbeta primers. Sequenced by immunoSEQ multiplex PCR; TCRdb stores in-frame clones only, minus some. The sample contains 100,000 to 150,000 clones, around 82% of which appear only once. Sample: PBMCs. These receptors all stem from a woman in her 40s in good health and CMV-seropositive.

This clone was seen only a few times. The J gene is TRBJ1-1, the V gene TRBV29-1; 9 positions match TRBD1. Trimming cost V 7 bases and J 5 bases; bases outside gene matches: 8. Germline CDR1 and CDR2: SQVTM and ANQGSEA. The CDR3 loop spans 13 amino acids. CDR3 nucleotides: TGCAGCGCAGGACAGGGGCCGGGGACTGAAGCTTTCTTT. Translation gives CSAGQGPGTEAFF.

DNA of the CDR3: TGCGCCAGCAGTCACGACAGGGTGAACACCGGGGAGCTGTTTTTT. This gives the protein CASSHDRVNTGELFF. This chain links TRBV5-1 with TRBJ2-2, with TRBD1 matching over 7 bases. This CDR3 spans 15 amino acids. Per the germline V gene, CDR1 is SGHRS and CDR2 is YFSETQ. The ends lost 5 bases at V and 1 base at J; junction bases unmatched: 5.

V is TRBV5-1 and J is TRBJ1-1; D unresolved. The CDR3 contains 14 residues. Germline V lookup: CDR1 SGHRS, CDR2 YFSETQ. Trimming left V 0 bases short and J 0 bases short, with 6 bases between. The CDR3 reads CASSLDTLNTEAFF. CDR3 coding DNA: TGCGCCAGCAGCTTGGACACCTTGAACACTGAAGCTTTCTTT.

The CDR3 is CASSSILTSGSYNEQFF. The CDR3 DNA follows: TGTGCCAGCAGTTCCATATTGACTAGCGGGAGTTACAATGAGCAGTTCTTC. The chain employs TRBV28 and TRBJ2-1, with TRBD2 identical over 12 bases. The CDR3 totals 17 residues. The germline gives CDR1 MDHEN, CDR2 SYDVKM. With 4 bases clipped from V and 4 bases from J, the junction kept 8 bases outside the gene matches.